Listed below are T cell receptor beta chains from one sample, sequenced in a study of T cell responses to AZD1222 COVID-19 vaccine. Some clones are missing from TCRdb's copy, which holds only in-frame ones; the method was immunoSEQ multiplex PCR. Of 180,000 or so clones listed, about 95% are singletons. Sequenced here: peripheral blood, sampled on day 0 of AZD1222 vaccination. The origin of the receptors is an adult in good health. The CDR3 runs from the conserved cysteine through the conserved F or W. Each record gives: J gene, D gene, V gene, clone size, CDR3 protein, CDR3 DNA. D genes are given only for firm matches. Clone size appears in some rows only: once, few, many, or a class for an expanded clone.

J gene: TRBJ2-2; D gene: .; V gene: TRBV19; clone size: .; CDR3 protein: CASKFGHSDTGELFF; CDR3 DNA: TGTGCCAGTAAGTTCGGACACTCTGACACCGGGGAGCTGTTTTTT
J gene: TRBJ1-1; D gene: .; V gene: TRBV14; clone size: .; CDR3 protein: CASSQGAHVSGSEAFF; CDR3 DNA: TGTGCCAGCAGCCAAGGGGCCCACGTAAGCGGTTCAGAAGCTTTCTTT
J gene: TRBJ2-1; D gene: .; V gene: TRBV5-4; clone size: .; CDR3 protein: CASSLEFEGWIGNNEQFF; CDR3 DNA: TGTGCCAGCAGCTTGGAGTTTGAGGGTTGGATTGGAAACAATGAGCAGTTCTTC
J gene: TRBJ2-2; D gene: TRBD1; V gene: TRBV10-3; clone size: .; CDR3 protein: CAISELDRGVSGELFF; CDR3 DNA: TGTGCCATCAGTGAGCTCGACAGGGGAGTTTCCGGGGAGCTGTTTTTT
J gene: TRBJ1-1; D gene: .; V gene: TRBV29-1; clone size: .; CDR3 protein: CSVRLSVTEAFF; CDR3 DNA: TGCAGCGTCCGCTTATCGGTGACTGAAGCTTTCTTT
J gene: TRBJ2-1; D gene: .; V gene: TRBV29-1; clone size: .; CDR3 protein: CSVDRDPREQFF; CDR3 DNA: TGCAGCGTTGATCGGGACCCCAGGGAGCAGTTCTTC
J gene: TRBJ1-6; D gene: .; V gene: TRBV5-5; clone size: .; CDR3 protein: CASSPLISNSPLHF; CDR3 DNA: TGTGCCAGCAGCCCGCTGATATCCAATTCACCCCTCCACTTT
J gene: TRBJ1-2; D gene: .; V gene: TRBV7-2; clone size: .; CDR3 protein: CASSLAGSNYGYTF; CDR3 DNA: TGTGCCAGCAGCTTAGCGGGCAGCAACTATGGCTACACCTTC
J gene: TRBJ2-7; D gene: .; V gene: TRBV3-1/TRBV3-2; clone size: .; CDR3 protein: CASSQDHDTPSYEQYF; CDR3 DNA: TGTGCCAGCAGCCAAGATCACGACACACCGTCCTACGAGCAGTACTTC
J gene: TRBJ1-3; D gene: .; V gene: TRBV5-5; clone size: .; CDR3 protein: CASSPHVKSGNTIYF; CDR3 DNA: TGTGCCAGCAGCCCCCATGTTAAGTCTGGAAACACCATATATTTT
J gene: TRBJ2-5; D gene: TRBD2; V gene: TRBV5-4; clone size: .; CDR3 protein: CASSSGLAGGPETQYF; CDR3 DNA: TGTGCCAGCAGCTCCGGACTAGCGGGAGGCCCGGAGACCCAGTACTTC
J gene: TRBJ2-2; D gene: TRBD2; V gene: TRBV6-5; clone size: .; CDR3 protein: CASGAGADTGELFF; CDR3 DNA: TGTGCCAGCGGAGCGGGAGCGGACACCGGGGAGCTGTTTTTT
J gene: TRBJ1-1; D gene: .; V gene: TRBV25-1; clone size: .; CDR3 protein: CASSPYVGNTEAFF; CDR3 DNA: TGTGCCAGCAGTCCCTACGTAGGGAACACTGAAGCTTTCTTT
J gene: TRBJ1-2; D gene: .; V gene: TRBV6-5; clone size: .; CDR3 protein: CASRKGQIYGYTF; CDR3 DNA: TGTGCCAGCAGAAAAGGACAGATCTATGGCTACACCTTC
J gene: TRBJ1-4; D gene: TRBD1; V gene: TRBV18; clone size: .; CDR3 protein: CASSPTGGEAAFLFF; CDR3 DNA: TGTGCCAGCTCACCGACAGGGGGCGAGGCCGCTTTTCTGTTTTTT
J gene: TRBJ2-7; D gene: .; V gene: TRBV27; clone size: .; CDR3 protein: CASSSLQGSSYEQYF; CDR3 DNA: TGTGCCAGCAGTTCCCTCCAGGGGAGCTCCTACGAGCAGTACTTC
J gene: TRBJ2-2; D gene: .; V gene: TRBV5-4; clone size: .; CDR3 protein: CASSLGQPGTGELFF; CDR3 DNA: TGTGCCAGCAGCTTAGGGCAGCCGGGCACCGGGGAGCTGTTTTTT
J gene: TRBJ1-1; D gene: TRBD1; V gene: TRBV18; clone size: .; CDR3 protein: CASSPRGQTTNTEAFF; CDR3 DNA: TGTGCCAGCTCACCACGGGGACAGACGACGAACACTGAAGCTTTCTTT
J gene: TRBJ2-7; D gene: .; V gene: TRBV28; clone size: .; CDR3 protein: CASSPSGHEQYF; CDR3 DNA: TGTGCCAGCAGCCCCAGCGGTCACGAGCAGTACTTC
J gene: TRBJ2-7; D gene: .; V gene: TRBV4-1; clone size: .; CDR3 protein: CASSPAASREQYF; CDR3 DNA: TGCGCCAGCAGCCCGGCCGCCTCGAGGGAGCAGTACTTC
J gene: TRBJ1-1; D gene: .; V gene: TRBV7-9; clone size: .; CDR3 protein: CASSFGETEAFF; CDR3 DNA: TGTGCCAGCAGCTTTGGGGAGACTGAAGCTTTCTTT
J gene: TRBJ1-3; D gene: .; V gene: TRBV7-8; clone size: .; CDR3 protein: CASSPLGGSGNTIYF; CDR3 DNA: TGTGCCAGCAGCCCGCTCGGAGGCTCTGGAAACACCATATATTTT
J gene: TRBJ2-7; D gene: .; V gene: TRBV16; clone size: .; CDR3 protein: CASSLGFYEQYF; CDR3 DNA: TGTGCCAGCAGCCTGGGTTTCTACGAGCAGTACTTC
J gene: TRBJ1-2; D gene: .; V gene: TRBV3-1/TRBV3-2; clone size: once; CDR3 protein: CASSQDRSISGRNYGYTF; CDR3 DNA: TGTGCCAGCAGCCAAGATCGGAGCATAAGCGGAAGGAACTATGGCTACACCTTC
J gene: TRBJ2-1; D gene: TRBD2; V gene: TRBV6-1; clone size: .; CDR3 protein: CASSEGAWIAGGFRNEQFF; CDR3 DNA: TGTGCCAGCAGTGAAGGTGCGTGGATAGCGGGAGGGTTTCGCAATGAGCAGTTCTTC
J gene: TRBJ2-1; D gene: .; V gene: TRBV25-1; clone size: .; CDR3 protein: CASSEAGSPYNEQFF; CDR3 DNA: TGTGCCAGCAGTGAAGCAGGCAGCCCCTACAATGAGCAGTTCTTC
J gene: TRBJ1-2; D gene: .; V gene: TRBV3-1/TRBV3-2; clone size: .; CDR3 protein: CASSQDRVTGGYGYTF; CDR3 DNA: TGTGCCAGCAGCCAAGACCGAGTCACAGGTGGCTATGGCTACACCTTC
J gene: TRBJ1-1; D gene: .; V gene: TRBV27; clone size: .; CDR3 protein: CASSLGYGTEAFF; CDR3 DNA: TGTGCCAGCAGTTTAGGGTACGGCACTGAAGCTTTCTTT
J gene: TRBJ2-2; D gene: TRBD1; V gene: TRBV5-5; clone size: .; CDR3 protein: CATTGGLENTGELFF; CDR3 DNA: TGTGCCACTACAGGGGGACTTGAGAACACCGGGGAGCTGTTTTTT
J gene: TRBJ2-1; D gene: TRBD2; V gene: TRBV28; clone size: .; CDR3 protein: CASRPIRTSGTNEQFF; CDR3 DNA: TGTGCCAGCAGGCCGATACGGACTAGCGGAACCAATGAGCAGTTCTTC
J gene: TRBJ1-2; D gene: .; V gene: TRBV27; clone size: .; CDR3 protein: CASRSQGEGNGYTF; CDR3 DNA: TGTGCCAGCAGGTCCCAGGGAGAGGGTAACGGCTACACCTTC
J gene: TRBJ2-2; D gene: .; V gene: TRBV2; clone size: .; CDR3 protein: CASSEQGRAGELFF; CDR3 DNA: TGTGCCAGCAGTGAGCAGGGAAGGGCCGGGGAGCTGTTTTTT
J gene: TRBJ1-4; D gene: .; V gene: TRBV29-1; clone size: .; CDR3 protein: CSVARLGGEGLFF; CDR3 DNA: TGCAGCGTGGCCCGTCTCGGGGGGGAAGGACTGTTTTTT
J gene: TRBJ2-7; D gene: .; V gene: TRBV11-2; clone size: .; CDR3 protein: CASSFKRLSYEQYF; CDR3 DNA: TGTGCCAGCAGCTTCAAGCGCCTCTCCTACGAGCAGTACTTC
J gene: TRBJ1-5; D gene: TRBD1; V gene: TRBV28; clone size: .; CDR3 protein: CASSTTGGTWPQHF; CDR3 DNA: TGTGCCAGCAGTACGACAGGGGGCACTTGGCCCCAGCATTTT
J gene: TRBJ2-3; D gene: TRBD1; V gene: TRBV7-7; clone size: .; CDR3 protein: CASSLGQAPTDTQYF; CDR3 DNA: TGTGCCAGCAGCCTGGGACAGGCCCCCACAGATACGCAGTATTTT
J gene: TRBJ1-2; D gene: TRBD1; V gene: TRBV27; clone size: .; CDR3 protein: CASRDRGPIYGYTF; CDR3 DNA: TGTGCCAGCAGGGACAGGGGCCCGATCTATGGCTACACCTTC
J gene: TRBJ1-6; D gene: .; V gene: TRBV30; clone size: .; CDR3 protein: CAWRLISGSSYNSPLHF; CDR3 DNA: TGTGCCTGGAGGTTAATTAGTGGGAGCTCCTATAATTCACCCCTCCACTTT
J gene: TRBJ1-5; D gene: .; V gene: TRBV11-2; clone size: .; CDR3 protein: CASSLSADSNQPQHF; CDR3 DNA: TGTGCCAGCAGCTTATCGGCGGATAGCAATCAGCCCCAGCATTTT
J gene: TRBJ1-6; D gene: .; V gene: TRBV7-2; clone size: once; CDR3 protein: CASNRGDSPLHF; CDR3 DNA: TGTGCCAGCAATAGGGGTGATTCACCCCTCCACTTT
J gene: TRBJ2-7; D gene: TRBD1; V gene: TRBV2; clone size: once; CDR3 protein: CASSDVAGGTYEQYF; CDR3 DNA: TGTGCCAGCAGTGACGTGGCAGGGGGAACCTACGAGCAGTACTTC
J gene: TRBJ2-5; D gene: .; V gene: TRBV4-2; clone size: .; CDR3 protein: CASSQDLLEAASLETQYF; CDR3 DNA: TGTGCCAGCAGCCAAGATCTCCTTGAGGCAGCCTCCCTAGAGACCCAGTACTTC
J gene: TRBJ1-3; D gene: .; V gene: TRBV5-8; clone size: .; CDR3 protein: CASSYRTVSSGNTIYF; CDR3 DNA: TGTGCCAGCAGCTACCGGACCGTGAGCTCTGGAAACACCATATATTTT
J gene: TRBJ2-3; D gene: .; V gene: TRBV9; clone size: .; CDR3 protein: CASSVGFSSHGTDTQYF; CDR3 DNA: TGTGCCAGCAGCGTCGGCTTCTCCAGTCACGGCACAGATACGCAGTATTTT
J gene: TRBJ1-2; D gene: .; V gene: TRBV11-2; clone size: .; CDR3 protein: CASSLYSNYGYTF; CDR3 DNA: TGTGCCAGCAGCTTATACTCTAACTATGGCTACACCTTC
J gene: TRBJ1-1; D gene: .; V gene: TRBV10-3; clone size: once; CDR3 protein: CAISGLQANTEAFF; CDR3 DNA: TGTGCCATCAGTGGGTTACAGGCGAACACTGAAGCTTTCTTT
J gene: TRBJ1-4; D gene: .; V gene: TRBV7-6; clone size: .; CDR3 protein: CASSSGMLREKLFF; CDR3 DNA: TGTGCCAGCAGCTCCGGCATGTTGAGGGAAAAACTGTTTTTT
J gene: TRBJ1-6; D gene: .; V gene: TRBV27; clone size: .; CDR3 protein: CASSLSTSRSLHNSPLHF; CDR3 DNA: TGTGCCAGCAGTTTATCGACCTCCCGATCGCTCCATAATTCACCCCTCCACTTT
J gene: TRBJ2-5; D gene: TRBD2; V gene: TRBV3-1/TRBV3-2; clone size: .; CDR3 protein: CASTFRGVQETQYF; CDR3 DNA: TGTGCCAGCACCTTCCGGGGGGTCCAAGAGACCCAGTACTTC
J gene: TRBJ2-1; D gene: .; V gene: TRBV6-5; clone size: .; CDR3 protein: CASRIRAGHNEQFF; CDR3 DNA: TGTGCCAGCAGGATTAGAGCGGGCCACAATGAGCAGTTCTTC
J gene: TRBJ2-7; D gene: .; V gene: TRBV19; clone size: .; CDR3 protein: CASSSTFGQYF; CDR3 DNA: TGTGCCAGTAGTTCAACGTTCGGGCAGTACTTC
J gene: TRBJ1-3; D gene: .; V gene: TRBV6-6; clone size: once; CDR3 protein: CASSYSPQLSGNTIYF; CDR3 DNA: TGTGCCAGCAGTTACTCCCCCCAGCTCTCTGGAAACACCATATATTTT
J gene: TRBJ1-2; D gene: .; V gene: TRBV5-1; clone size: .; CDR3 protein: CASSPGQSANYGYTF; CDR3 DNA: TGCGCCAGCAGCCCTGGACAGTCCGCTAACTATGGCTACACCTTC
J gene: TRBJ2-5; D gene: TRBD2; V gene: TRBV6-5; clone size: .; CDR3 protein: CASSFGRAKKTQYF; CDR3 DNA: TGTGCCAGCAGTTTTGGGAGGGCCAAAAAGACCCAGTACTTC